Following are 14 T cell receptor beta chains from one sample sequenced in a study of identical twins. TCRdb fed the 5' RACE reads into MiXCR, producing one record per CDR3 protein. The table has 400,000 to 600,000 distinct CDR3 sequences, 20% to 25% seen once. This same sample was also part of a study on yellow fever vaccine responses in identical twins.

Sequencing used CD4+ T cells sorted from blood. These receptors were taken from a woman between 18 and 29 years old in good health.

The chain recombines TRBV9 with TRBJ2-5; D may be TRBD1 or TRBD2 (5 bases each). The CDR3 length is 14 residues. Germline-derived CDR1 and CDR2 are SGDLS and YYNGEE. Trimming cost V 0 bases and J 5 bases, with 11 bases left between them. The CDR3 protein is CASSVAEGLETQYF. The CDR3 DNA reads TGTGCCAGCAGCGTAGCAGAGGGGTTGGAGACCCAGTACTTC.

The genes are TRBV9 and TRBJ2-1; the match to TRBD2 covers 16 bases. The V gene end was trimmed by 0 bases and the J gene end by 9 bases; junction bases not matched to a gene: 9. The CDR3 runs to 18 residues. Germline V gene sequence: CDR1 SGDLS, CDR2 YYNGEE. Written as DNA, the CDR3 is TGTGCCAGCAGCGTAGGGGTACCGGGACTAGCGGGAGGGACTGAGCAGTTCTTC. Protein: CASSVGVPGLAGGTEQFF.

The chain couples TRBV10-3 to TRBJ2-2, with no clear D. There are 13 residues in the CDR3. CDR1 is ENHRY, CDR2 SYGVKD, per germline. V was cut by 7 bases and J by 6 bases, with 12 bases left in between. The CDR3 spells CAITEEWAGELFF. The DNA for the CDR3 is TGTGCCATCACCGAGGAGTGGGCCGGGGAGCTGTTTTTT.

This clonotype has a handful of counts. The chain couples TRBV12-3 or TRBV12-4 to TRBJ2-5, with D perhaps matching TRBD1 (6 bases). The CDR3 loop spans 15 amino acids. The germline V and J ends were trimmed by 2 bases and 0 bases, with 10 bases remaining between them. The DNA of the CDR3 is TGTGCCAGCAGTTTAATGGGGGCGCACCAAGAGACCCAGTACTTC. Translation: CASSLMGAHQETQYF.

This clonotype has a handful of counts. The V gene is TRBV7-9, the J gene TRBJ1-1, with D perhaps matching TRBD1 (6 bases). The CDR3 runs to 15 residues. Germline lookup yields CDR1 SEHNR and CDR2 FQNEAQ (reference sequence). V was trimmed by 4 bases and J by 1 base, leaving 13 bases between them. The CDR3 nucleotides read TGTGCCAGCAGCTCCCCAGGGGTGGGGAACACTGAAGCTTTCTTT. This encodes CASSSPGVGNTEAFF. Full variable domain (missing parts from reference TRBV7-9 and TRBJ1-1): DTGVSQNPRHKITKRGQNVTFRCDPISEHNRLYWYRQTLGQGPEFLTYFQNEAQLEKSRLLSDRFSAERPKGSFSTLEIQRTEQGDSAMYLCASSSPGVGNTEAFFGQGTRLTVV.

This chain links TRBV27 with TRBJ1-2; no firm D call. The CDR3 runs 13 residues. Trimming cost V 2 bases and J 5 bases, with 9 bases left between them. Germline V gene data show CDR1 as MNHEY and CDR2 as SMNVEV (reference sequence). The CDR3 sequence: CASSLRATYGYTF. In nucleotides, the CDR3 is TGTGCCAGCAGTTTAAGGGCAACTTATGGCTACACCTTC.

This clonotype was counted between two and nine times. This chain joins TRBV12-3 or TRBV12-4 and TRBJ1-1; D remains unclear. The CDR3 has 13 residues. Trimming took 5 bases from V and 1 from J, leaving 8 bases between them. CDR3 coding DNA: TGTGCCAGCAGTGTTGCCGGGAACACTGAAGCTTTCTTT. It specifies CASSVAGNTEAFF.

The rearrangement links TRBV4-2 to TRBJ1-4, with 9 bases identical to TRBD1. The CDR3 runs to 18 residues. The germline V gene has CDR1 LGHNA and CDR2 YNFKEQ. Trimming took 3 bases from V and 2 from J; bases not matched to a gene: 10. The CDR3 sequence is CASSQIRDRALTNEKLFF. The CDR3 DNA reads as TGTGCCAGCAGCCAGATCCGGGACAGGGCGCTCACTAATGAAAAACTGTTTTTT.

The genes are TRBV11-2 and TRBJ2-4; D ambiguous. The V and J ends lost 5 bases and 3 bases respectively, with 2 bases between them. The CDR3 covers 11 residues. Germline lookup yields CDR1 SGHAT and CDR2 FQNNGV. The CDR3 loop is CASSVKNIQYF. The CDR3 nucleotides are TGTGCCAGCAGCGTCAAAAACATTCAGTACTTC.

This clonotype appeared many times. The chain joins TRBV5-1 to TRBJ2-1; D gene ambiguous. Trimming took off 3 bases at V and 6 bases at J, with 16 bases between the two ends. Germline-derived CDR1 and CDR2 are SGHRS and YFSETQ. The CDR3 contains 15 residues. CDR3 protein: CASSYSLLPGNEQFF. The CDR3 DNA is TGCGCCAGCAGCTATAGCCTTCTTCCGGGCAATGAGCAGTTCTTC.

This clonotype occurred a few times. The V gene is TRBV3-1, the J gene TRBJ1-1, with 7 bases matching TRBD1. The CDR3 totals 14 residues. Germline values: CDR1 LGHDT, CDR2 YNNKEL (reference sequence). The junction had 5 bases not matched to a gene; V was cut back by 7 bases and J by 0 bases. The CDR3 DNA follows: TGTGCCAGCACTATTACAGGGGTGAACACTGAAGCTTTCTTT. Its translation: CASTITGVNTEAFF.

The CDR3 reads CASSSATSTDTQYF. CDR3 coding DNA: TGCGCCAGCTCCAGTGCGACCAGCACAGATACGCAGTATTTT. The chain employs TRBV5-1 and TRBJ2-3; D unclear. The CDR3 totals 14 residues. Germline CDR1 reads SGHRS; CDR2 reads YFSETQ. With 7 bases removed from V and 0 bases from J, the gap between germline ends came to 12 bases.

V usage is TRBV25-1 and J usage is TRBJ2-2, with 8 bases lining up with TRBD1. CDR1 MGHDK and CDR2 SYGVNS come from the germline V gene. This CDR3 spans 15 amino acids. With V trimmed by 4 bases and J by 6 bases, 7 bases remained unmatched. The CDR3 bases are TGTGCCAGCAGTGTACAGGGGGGTGGCCCCGGGGAGCTGTTTTTT. Its translation: CASSVQGGGPGELFF.

CDR3 loop: CASSILEGATQYF. CDR3 nucleotides: TGTGCCAGTAGTATACTTGAGGGCGCCACCCAGTACTTC. The V and J genes are TRBV19 and TRBJ2-5; D is perhaps TRBD2 (5 bases). The CDR3 has 13 residues. V lost 2 bases and J 8 bases, leaving 12 bases between the germline ends. CDR1 LNHDA and CDR2 SQIVND come from the germline V gene (reference sequence).